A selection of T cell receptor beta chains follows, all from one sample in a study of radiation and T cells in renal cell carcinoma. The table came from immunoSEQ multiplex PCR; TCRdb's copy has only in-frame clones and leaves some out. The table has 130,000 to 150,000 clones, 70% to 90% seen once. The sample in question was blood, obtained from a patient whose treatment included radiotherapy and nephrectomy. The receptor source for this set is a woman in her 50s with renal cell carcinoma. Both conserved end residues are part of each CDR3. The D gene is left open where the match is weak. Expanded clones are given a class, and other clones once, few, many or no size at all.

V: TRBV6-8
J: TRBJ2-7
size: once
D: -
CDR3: CASTVSPPSYEQYF
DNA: TGTGCCAGCACGGTCTCACCACCCAGCTACGAGCAGTACTTC

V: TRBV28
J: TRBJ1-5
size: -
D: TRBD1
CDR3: CASSPWRTGNQPQHF
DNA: TGTGCCAGCAGTCCTTGGAGGACAGGGAATCAGCCCCAGCATTTT

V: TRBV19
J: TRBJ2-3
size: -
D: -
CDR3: CASSIGGPTNPDTQYF
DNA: TGTGCCAGTAGTATAGGTGGGCCCACTAATCCAGATACGCAGTATTTT

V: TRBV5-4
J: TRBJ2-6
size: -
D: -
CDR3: CASSLQGSGANVLTF
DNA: TGTGCCAGCAGCCTGCAGGGGTCTGGGGCCAACGTCCTGACTTTC

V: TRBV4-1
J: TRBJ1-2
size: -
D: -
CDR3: CASSQEASRANYGYTF
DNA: TGCGCCAGCAGCCAAGAGGCCTCTCGGGCTAACTATGGCTACACCTTC

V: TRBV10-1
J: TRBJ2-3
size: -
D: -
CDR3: CASSAYRDSTDTQYF
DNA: TGCGCCAGCAGTGCTTACAGGGATAGCACAGATACGCAGTATTTT

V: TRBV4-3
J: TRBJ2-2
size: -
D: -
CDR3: CASSQASAGELFF
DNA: TGCGCCAGCAGCCAGGCGAGTGCCGGGGAGCTGTTTTTT

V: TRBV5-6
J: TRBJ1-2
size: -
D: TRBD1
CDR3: CASSPGGQGHYGYTF
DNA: TGTGCCAGCAGCCCGGGGGGACAGGGCCACTATGGCTACACCTTC

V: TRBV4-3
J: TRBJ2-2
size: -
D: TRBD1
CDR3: CASSQDVQGAQNTGELFF
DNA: TGCGCCAGCAGCCAAGATGTTCAGGGGGCCCAGAACACCGGGGAGCTGTTTTTT

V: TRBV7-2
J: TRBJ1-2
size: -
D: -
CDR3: CASSLEGGAGYTF
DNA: TGTGCCAGCAGCTTAGAGGGGGGCGCCGGCTACACCTTC

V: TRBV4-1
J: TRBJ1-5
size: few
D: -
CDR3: CASSQDSIPQPQHF
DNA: TGCGCCAGCAGCCAAGACAGCATTCCGCAGCCCCAGCATTTT

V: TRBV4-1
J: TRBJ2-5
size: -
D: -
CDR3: CASSQVIQETQYF
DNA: TGCGCCAGCAGCCAAGTTATCCAAGAGACCCAGTACTTC

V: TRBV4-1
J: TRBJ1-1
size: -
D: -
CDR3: CASSPIARGLNTEAFF
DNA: TGCGCCAGCAGCCCGATCGCTCGGGGGTTGAACACTGAAGCTTTCTTT

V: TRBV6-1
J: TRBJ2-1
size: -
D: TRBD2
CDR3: CASSIAGSSYNEQFF
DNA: TGTGCCAGCAGTATAGCGGGATCCTCCTACAATGAGCAGTTCTTC

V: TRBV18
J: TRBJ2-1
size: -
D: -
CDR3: CASSPPERNYNEQFF
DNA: TGTGCCAGCTCCCCACCCGAGAGGAATTACAATGAGCAGTTCTTC

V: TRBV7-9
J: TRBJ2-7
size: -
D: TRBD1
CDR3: CASSWGTGGAQYF
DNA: TGTGCCAGCAGCTGGGGGACAGGGGGCGCACAGTACTTC

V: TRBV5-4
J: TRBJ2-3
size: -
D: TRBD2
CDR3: CASSERLAGTTDTQYF
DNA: TGTGCCAGCAGCGAAAGACTAGCGGGCACCACAGATACGCAGTATTTT

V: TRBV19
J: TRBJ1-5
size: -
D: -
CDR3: CASILGGVRNQPQHF
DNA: TGTGCCAGTATATTAGGGGGAGTACGCAATCAGCCCCAGCATTTT

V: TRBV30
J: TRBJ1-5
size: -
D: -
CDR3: CAWSVPSLGWFFQPQHF
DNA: TGTGCCTGGAGTGTACCGTCATTGGGGTGGTTTTTTCAGCCCCAGCATTTT

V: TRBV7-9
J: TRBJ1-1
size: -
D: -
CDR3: CASSSSGDLNTEAFF
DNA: TGTGCCAGCAGCTCCTCGGGTGATCTGAACACTGAAGCTTTCTTT

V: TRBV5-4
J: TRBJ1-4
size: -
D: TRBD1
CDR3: CASTSGGEKLFF
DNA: TGTGCCAGCACCTCAGGGGGTGAAAAACTGTTTTTT

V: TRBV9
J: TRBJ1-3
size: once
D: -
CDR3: CASSRDRGSNTIYF
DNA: TGTGCCAGCAGTCGGGACCGGGGTTCAAACACCATATATTTT

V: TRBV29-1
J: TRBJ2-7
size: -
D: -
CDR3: CSVEGRGRPPYEQYF
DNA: TGCAGCGTTGAAGGCCGGGGACGACCCCCCTACGAGCAGTACTTC

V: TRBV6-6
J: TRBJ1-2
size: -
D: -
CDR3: CASSYSSQGGRNGYTF
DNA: TGTGCCAGCAGTTACTCGTCGCAGGGTGGGAGGAATGGCTACACCTTC

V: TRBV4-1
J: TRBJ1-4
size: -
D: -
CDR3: CASSQTDSATNEKLFF
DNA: TGCGCCAGCAGCCAAACGGACAGCGCAACTAATGAAAAACTGTTTTTT

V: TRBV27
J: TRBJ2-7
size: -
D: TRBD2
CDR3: CASSLLLGGGEQYF
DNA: TGTGCCAGCAGTCTCCTGTTGGGGGGGGGTGAGCAGTACTTC

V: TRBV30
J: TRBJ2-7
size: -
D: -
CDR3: CAWSPGHSPYEQYF
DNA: TGTGCCTGGAGCCCGGGACACAGCCCCTACGAGCAGTACTTC

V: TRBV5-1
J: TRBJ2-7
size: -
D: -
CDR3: CASSLASSLYEQYF
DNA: TGCGCCAGCAGCTTGGCAAGCAGCCTCTACGAGCAGTACTTC

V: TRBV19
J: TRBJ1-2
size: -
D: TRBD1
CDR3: CATLTGGYGYTF
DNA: TGTGCCACACTCACAGGGGGCTATGGCTACACCTTC

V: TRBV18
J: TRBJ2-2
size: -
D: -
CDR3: CASSDSGPTGELFF
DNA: TGTGCCAGCTCGGACAGCGGCCCAACCGGGGAGCTGTTTTTT

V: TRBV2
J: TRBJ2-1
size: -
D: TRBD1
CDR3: CASSDLQGATRGAFF
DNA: TGTGCCAGCAGTGACTTGCAGGGGGCGACTAGGGGAGCGTTCTTC

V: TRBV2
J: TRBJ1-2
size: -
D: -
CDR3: CASIVGVSYGYTF
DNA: TGTGCCAGCATTGTAGGGGTGAGCTATGGCTACACCTTC

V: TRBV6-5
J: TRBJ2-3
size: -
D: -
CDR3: CASSYGLRIADTQYF
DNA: TGTGCCAGCAGTTACGGACTCAGAATCGCAGATACGCAGTATTTT

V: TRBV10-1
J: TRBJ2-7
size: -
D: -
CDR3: CASSDSGTTYEQYF
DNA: TGCGCCAGCAGTGACTCCGGGACGACCTACGAGCAGTACTTC

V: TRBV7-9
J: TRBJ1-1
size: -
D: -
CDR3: CASSSGGPIEAFF
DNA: TGTGCCAGCAGCTCGGGGGGGCCCATTGAAGCTTTCTTT

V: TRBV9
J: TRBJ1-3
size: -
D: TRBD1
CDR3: CASSVDQGGTGNTIYF
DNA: TGTGCCAGCAGCGTAGATCAAGGGGGCACAGGAAACACCATATATTTT

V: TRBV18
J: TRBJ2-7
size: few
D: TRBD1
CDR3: CASSRTGQGVEQYF
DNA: TGTGCCAGCTCACGGACGGGACAGGGGGTCGAGCAGTACTTC

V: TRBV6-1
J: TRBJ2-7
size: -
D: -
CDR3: CALLAAPYEQYF
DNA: TGTGCTCTGTTAGCAGCACCCTACGAGCAGTACTTC

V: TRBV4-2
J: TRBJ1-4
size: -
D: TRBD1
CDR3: CASSQDGGRGNEKLFF
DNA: TGTGCCAGCAGCCAAGATGGCGGCAGGGGGAATGAAAAACTGTTTTTT

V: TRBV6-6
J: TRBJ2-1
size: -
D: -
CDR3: CASRPLNYNEQFF
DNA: TGTGCCAGCAGGCCTCTTAATTACAATGAGCAGTTCTTC

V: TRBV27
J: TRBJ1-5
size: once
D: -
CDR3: CASSPDSYGTQPQHF
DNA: TGTGCCAGCAGTCCAGACTCGTACGGCACTCAGCCCCAGCATTTT

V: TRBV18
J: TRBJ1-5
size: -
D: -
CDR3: CASSPSDEDQPQHF
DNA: TGTGCCAGCTCACCAAGCGACGAAGATCAGCCCCAGCATTTT

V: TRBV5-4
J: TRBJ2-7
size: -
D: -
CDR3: CASSLESGDPYF
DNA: TGTGCCAGCAGCTTGGAATCGGGTGACCCCTACTTC

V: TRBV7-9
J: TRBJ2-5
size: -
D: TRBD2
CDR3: CASSFPLAGEETQYF
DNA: TGTGCCAGCAGCTTCCCTTTAGCGGGGGAAGAGACCCAGTACTTC

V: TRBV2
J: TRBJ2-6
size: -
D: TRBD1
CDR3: CASRKDRDSGANVLTF
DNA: TGTGCCAGCAGGAAAGACAGGGACTCTGGGGCCAACGTCCTGACTTTC

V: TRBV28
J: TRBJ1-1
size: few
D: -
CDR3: CASRLGVGAFF
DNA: TGTGCCAGCAGGTTGGGGGTTGGAGCTTTCTTT

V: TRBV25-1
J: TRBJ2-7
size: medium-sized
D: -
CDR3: CASSEWGEQYF
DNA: TGTGCCAGCAGTGAATGGGGCGAGCAGTACTTC

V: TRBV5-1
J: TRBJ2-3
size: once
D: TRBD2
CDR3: CASSLVLAGGDTQYF
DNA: TGCGCCAGCAGCTTGGTTCTAGCGGGGGGTGATACGCAGTATTTT

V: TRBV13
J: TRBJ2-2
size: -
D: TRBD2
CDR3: CASSPGGWVPNTGELFF
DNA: TGTGCCAGCAGCCCCGGGGGGTGGGTCCCCAACACCGGGGAGCTGTTTTTT

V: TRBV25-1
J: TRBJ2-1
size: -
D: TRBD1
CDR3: CASSPRRTGGSDNEQFF
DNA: TGTGCCAGCAGCCCCCGAAGAACAGGGGGGTCGGATAATGAGCAGTTCTTC